The 22 T cell receptor beta chains given below trace back to one sample, sequenced in a study of T cell repertoires in cytomegalovirus infection. The antigens for these receptors are not known. TCRdb ran MiXCR on the reads and lists one entry per CDR3 protein. Among fewer than 1,000,000 distinct CDR3 sequences listed, around 32% were seen once. Sample: cultured CD8+ T cells from PBMCs, taken from culture after CMV antigen stimulation. The receptor set was obtained from a human donor in good health (CMV status not recorded). Some clones in this sample may be carry-over from other donors' samples.

This chain links TRBV4-2 with TRBJ2-5; perhaps D is TRBD1 or TRBD2 (5 bases each). CDR1 and CDR2 (germline): LGHNA, YNFKEQ. The length of the CDR3 is 21 residues. V was trimmed by 4 bases and J by 4 bases, leaving 34 bases between them. This CDR3 reads CASSRQGRSRREGRDGETQYF. CDR3 DNA: TGTGCCAGCAGCCGCCAAGGAAGAAGTAGACGGGAAGGCAGGGACGGAGAGACCCAGTACTTC.

This clonotype occurred a few times. This chain connects TRBV7-6 to TRBJ2-2; unclear D gene. Germline V CDR1 and CDR2: SGHVS, FNYEAQ. Trimming removed 3 bases from V and 5 bases from J, with 10 bases in between. The length of the CDR3 is 14 residues. The CDR3: CASSFEPGTGELFF. CDR3 DNA sequence: TGTGCCAGCAGCTTTGAGCCTGGGACCGGGGAGCTGTTTTTT.

The chain recombines TRBV7-6 with TRBJ1-1; D is possibly TRBD1 (6 bases). Germline-derived CDR1 and CDR2 are SGHVS and FNYEAQ. Trimming stripped 1 base from V and 13 bases from J, with 25 bases between. There are 16 residues in the CDR3. DNA for the CDR3: TGTGCCAGCAGCTTAGGGGGGGGCCCTACACTTGGTGGTGGTTTCTTT. Translating it yields CASSLGGGPTLGGGFF. The full variable domain, with the rest looked up from reference TRBV7-6 and TRBJ1-1, is GAGVSQSPRYKVTKRGQDVALRCDPISGHVSLYWYRQALGQGPEFLTYFNYEAQQDKSGLPNDRFSAERPEGSISTLTIQRTEQRDSAMYRCASSLGGGPTLGGGFFGQGTRLTVV.

This clonotype was observed at least ten times. The J gene is TRBJ2-1, the V gene TRBV12-3 or TRBV12-4, with 12 nucleotides matching TRBD2. Trimming took 5 bases from V and 6 from J; bases not matched to a gene: 2. The CDR3 has 14 residues. The CDR3: CASSTSGGSNEQFF. The DNA for the CDR3 is TGTGCCAGCAGTACTAGCGGGGGGTCCAATGAGCAGTTCTTC.

The chain joins TRBV10-2 to TRBJ2-2; no definite D call. The germline V and J ends were trimmed by 8 bases and 6 bases, with 7 bases remaining between them. Germline CDR1 WSHSY, CDR2 SAAADI. The CDR3 is 11 amino acids. In DNA form, the CDR3 reads TGCGCCAGCCAGGTGGCCGGGGAGCTGTTTTTT. Residues: CASQVAGELFF.

The chain links TRBV29-1 to TRBJ1-5; 11 bases align to TRBD1. Germline loops: CDR1 SQVTM, CDR2 ANQGSEA. CDR3 length: 15 residues. The trim removed 1 base at V and 6 bases at J, leaving 5 bases unmatched. Here the CDR3 DNA reads TGCAGCGTTGAAGTGGACAGGGGGCTTGGTCAGCCCCAGCATTTT. Translated, it gives CSVEVDRGLGQPQHF.

The J gene is TRBJ1-1, the V gene TRBV6-5; D is uncertain. Trimming removed 2 bases from V and 2 bases from J, with 6 bases in between. This CDR3 has 13 residues. Germline loops: CDR1 MNHEY, CDR2 SVGAGI. CDR3 protein: CASSYTDNTEAFF. The CDR3 nucleotides read TGTGCCAGCAGTTACACAGACAACACTGAAGCTTTCTTT.

This clonotype was seen many times. The V gene is TRBV28, the J gene TRBJ2-3; D not certain. CDR3 length: 14 amino acids. CDR1 MDHEN and CDR2 SYDVKM come from the germline V gene. V lost 3 bases to trimming and J lost 0 bases, with 7 bases between them. CDR3 sequence: CASSFVGSTDTQYF. In nucleotides, the CDR3 is TGTGCCAGCAGTTTCGTGGGGAGCACAGATACGCAGTATTTT.

This clonotype was counted between two and nine times. The rearrangement uses TRBV25-1 and TRBJ1-5, with TRBD1 matching 8 bases. Trimming at V came to 3 bases and at J to 5 bases, leaving 3 bases not matched to a gene. This CDR3 region has 14 residues. Looked up from germline, CDR1 is MGHDK and CDR2 is SYGVNS. The CDR3 bases are TGTGCCAGCAGTGAGGGACAGGCAGATCAGCCCCAGCATTTT. Translated, it gives CASSEGQADQPQHF.

This clonotype was seen many times. The rearrangement uses TRBV6-1 and TRBJ2-3; TRBD2 matches at 11 bases. Germline V gene data show CDR1 as MNHNS and CDR2 as SASEGT. V lost 7 bases to trimming and J lost 0 bases; unmatched junction nucleotides: 9. This CDR3 has 17 amino acids. Written as DNA, the CDR3 is TGTGCCAGCATTACGCTAGCGGGGGGTTTCAGCACAGATACGCAGTATTTT. It encodes CASITLAGGFSTDTQYF.

This rearrangement joins TRBV14 to TRBJ2-7; 7 nucleotides agree with TRBD1. V lost 0 bases to trimming and J lost 3 bases; unmatched junction nucleotides: 8. The CDR3 has 16 amino acids. Germline V CDR1 and CDR2: SGHDN, FVKESK. The CDR3 sequence: CASSQEGTAQNYEQYF. The DNA for the CDR3 is TGTGCCAGCAGCCAAGAAGGGACAGCCCAAAACTACGAGCAGTACTTC.

The chain uses TRBV12-3 or TRBV12-4 and TRBJ1-1; D unclear. The CDR3 is made up of 15 amino acids. V gave up 2 bases and J gave up 3 bases, with 13 bases separating them. The CDR3 protein is CASSLKGFLYTEAFF. The CDR3 coding sequence is TGTGCCAGCAGTTTAAAGGGATTTCTGTACACTGAAGCTTTCTTT.

This rearrangement joins TRBV7-8 to TRBJ2-1, with D perhaps given as TRBD1 or TRBD2 (8 bases each). Trimming took 4 bases from V and 9 from J, leaving 40 bases between them. Germline lookup yields CDR1 SGHVS and CDR2 FQNEAQ. This CDR3 has 22 amino acids. The CDR3 here is CASSWGAGGEIVRAGGRAEQFF. CDR3 in DNA: TGTGCCAGCAGCTGGGGGGCAGGGGGCGAAATCGTAAGGGCGGGGGGCCGGGCTGAGCAGTTCTTC.

This clonotype was seen more than once but under ten times. The rearrangement uses TRBV19 and TRBJ2-2; 7 bases align to TRBD2. Per the germline V gene, CDR1 is LNHDA and CDR2 is SQIVND (reference sequence). With 4 bases clipped from V and 0 bases from J, the junction kept 2 bases outside the gene matches. The CDR3 is 15 residues long. The CDR3 is CASSNAGANTGELFF. The CDR3 nucleotides read TGTGCCAGTAGTAACGCGGGGGCGAACACCGGGGAGCTGTTTTTT.

J is TRBJ2-6 and V is TRBV27, with 12 bases identical to TRBD1. Germline V lookup: CDR1 MNHEY, CDR2 SMNVEV (reference sequence). This CDR3 is built from 18 residues. Losses at the gene ends were 2 bases for V and 5 bases for J; bases not matched to a gene: 7. The CDR3 region is CASSLRGQGAYWANVLTF. As DNA, the CDR3 is TGTGCCAGCAGTTTACGGGGACAGGGGGCTTATTGGGCCAACGTCCTGACTTTC. Full variable domain (outside the CDR3, taken from reference TRBV27 and TRBJ2-6): EAQVTQNPRYLITVTGKKLTVTCSQNMNHEYMSWYRQDPGLGLRQIYYSMNVEVTDKGDVPEGYKVSRKEKRNFPLILESPSPNQTSLYFCASSLRGQGAYWANVLTFGAGSRLTVL.

The rearrangement uses TRBV6-6 and TRBJ1-2; 8 bases are a match to TRBD1. The CDR3 covers 13 residues. Trimming at V came to 7 bases and at J to 4 bases, leaving 5 bases not matched to a gene. Germline loops: CDR1 MNHNY, CDR2 SVGAGI (reference sequence). The CDR3 coding sequence is TGTGCCAGCATAGGACAGGGAAGCTATGGCTACACCTTC. This codes for CASIGQGSYGYTF.

The CDR3 region is CASGYRDRGTDTQYF. DNA of the CDR3: TGTGCTAGTGGCTACCGGGACAGGGGCACAGATACGCAGTATTTT. The V call is TRBV12-5, the J call TRBJ2-3; 9 nucleotides match TRBD1. The CDR3 has 15 residues. V trimming: 6 bases; J trimming: 1 base; junction bases outside the gene matches: 5. Germline lookup yields CDR1 LGHNT and CDR2 FRNRAP.

The V and J genes are TRBV5-1 and TRBJ2-3, with 10 bases fitting TRBD1. From germline, CDR1 is SGHRS and CDR2 YFSETQ. The CDR3 spans 15 residues. The junction had 5 bases not matched to a gene; V was cut back by 4 bases and J by 3 bases. The CDR3 region has the DNA TGCGCCAGCAGCCTTGGACAGGGGGATACAGATACGCAGTATTTT. The encoded protein is CASSLGQGDTDTQYF.

This clonotype was observed a handful of times. The V gene is TRBV12-3 or TRBV12-4, the J gene TRBJ2-1, with TRBD1 identical over 7 bases. Trimming removed 4 bases from V and 6 bases from J; junction bases left unmatched: 3. This CDR3 region has 13 residues. The CDR3 DNA follows: TGTGCCAGCAGTTCAGCAGGGGGCAATGAGCAGTTCTTC. Protein product: CASSSAGGNEQFF.

This chain uses TRBV7-9 with TRBJ1-1; D gene uncertain. CDR1 is SEHNR, CDR2 FQNEAQ, per germline (reference sequence). This CDR3 has 14 amino acids. Trimming removed 6 bases at V and 8 bases at J, with 19 bases between. The DNA for the CDR3 is TGTGCCAGCAGTCCCCCCTGGGCAGCGGGGGAAGCTTTCTTT. As protein: CASSPPWAAGEAFF.

This clonotype was counted between two and nine times. The rearrangement links TRBV6-2 or TRBV6-3 to TRBJ1-1; D uncertain. Germline-derived CDR1 and CDR2 are MNHEY and SVGEGT. This CDR3 is built from 17 residues. V lost 2 bases and J lost 0, with 16 bases in between. The CDR3: CASSYGRTGRVNTEAFF. CDR3 nucleotides: TGTGCCAGCAGTTACGGGCGGACCGGGAGGGTGAACACTGAAGCTTTCTTT.

Many counts were recorded for this clonotype. The rearrangement uses TRBV27 and TRBJ1-2; maybe TRBD1 (6 bases). Germline CDR1 and CDR2: MNHEY and SMNVEV (reference sequence). V lost 2 bases, J lost 3 bases, and 13 bases lay in between. This CDR3 is built from 15 residues. The CDR3 here is CASSLKGGGYYGYTF. In DNA form, the CDR3 reads TGTGCCAGCAGTTTAAAGGGGGGCGGGTACTATGGCTACACCTTC.